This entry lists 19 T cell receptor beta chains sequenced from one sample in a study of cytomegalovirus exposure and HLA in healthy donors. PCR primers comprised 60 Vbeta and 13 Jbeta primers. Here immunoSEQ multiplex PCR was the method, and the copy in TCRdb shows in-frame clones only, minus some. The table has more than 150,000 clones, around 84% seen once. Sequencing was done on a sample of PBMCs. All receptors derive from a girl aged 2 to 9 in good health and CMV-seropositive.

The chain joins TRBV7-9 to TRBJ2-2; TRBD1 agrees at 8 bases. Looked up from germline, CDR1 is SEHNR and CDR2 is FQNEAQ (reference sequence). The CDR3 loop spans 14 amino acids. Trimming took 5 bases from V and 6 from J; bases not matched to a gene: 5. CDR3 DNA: TGTGCCAGCAGCACGACAGGGGTACCCGGGGAGCTGTTTTTT. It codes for CASSTTGVPGELFF.

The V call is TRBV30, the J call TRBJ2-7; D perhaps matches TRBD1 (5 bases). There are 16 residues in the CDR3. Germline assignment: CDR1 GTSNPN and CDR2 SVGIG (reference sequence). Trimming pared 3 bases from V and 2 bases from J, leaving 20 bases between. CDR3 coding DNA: TGTGCCTGGAGAAAAAAACTGGCAGGGCTGACCTACGAGCAGTACTTC. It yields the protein CAWRKKLAGLTYEQYF.

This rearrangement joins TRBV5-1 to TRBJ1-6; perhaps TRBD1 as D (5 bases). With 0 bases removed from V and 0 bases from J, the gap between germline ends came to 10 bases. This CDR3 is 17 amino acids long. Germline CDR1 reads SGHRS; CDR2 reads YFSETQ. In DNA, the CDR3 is TGCGCCAGCAGCTTGGGCAGGGCCGGCTCCTATAATTCACCCCTCCACTTT. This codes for CASSLGRAGSYNSPLHF. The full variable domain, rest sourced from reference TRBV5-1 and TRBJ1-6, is KAGVTQTPRYLIKTRGQQVTLSCSPISGHRSVSWYQQTPGQGLQFLFEYFSETQRNKGNFPGRFSGRQFSNSRSEMNVSTLELGDSALYLCASSLGRAGSYNSPLHFGNGTRLTVT.

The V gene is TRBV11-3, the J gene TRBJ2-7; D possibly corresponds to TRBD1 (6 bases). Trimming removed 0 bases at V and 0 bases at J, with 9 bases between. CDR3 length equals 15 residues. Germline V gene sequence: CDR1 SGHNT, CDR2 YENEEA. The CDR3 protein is CASSLDPGHSYEQYF. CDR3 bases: TGTGCCAGCAGCTTAGATCCGGGACACTCCTACGAGCAGTACTTC.

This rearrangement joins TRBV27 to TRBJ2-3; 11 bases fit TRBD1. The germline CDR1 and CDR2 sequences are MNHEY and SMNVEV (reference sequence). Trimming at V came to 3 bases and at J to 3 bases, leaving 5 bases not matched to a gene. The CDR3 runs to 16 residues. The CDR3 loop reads CASSFLGQGVTDTQYF. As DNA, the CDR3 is TGTGCCAGCAGTTTTCTGGGACAGGGGGTGACAGATACGCAGTATTTT.

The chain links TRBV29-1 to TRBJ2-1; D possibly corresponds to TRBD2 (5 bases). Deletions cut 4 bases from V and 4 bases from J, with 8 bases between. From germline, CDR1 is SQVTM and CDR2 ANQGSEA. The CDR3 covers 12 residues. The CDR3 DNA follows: TGCAGCGTTGGATCGGGGTACAATGAGCAGTTCTTC. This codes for CSVGSGYNEQFF.

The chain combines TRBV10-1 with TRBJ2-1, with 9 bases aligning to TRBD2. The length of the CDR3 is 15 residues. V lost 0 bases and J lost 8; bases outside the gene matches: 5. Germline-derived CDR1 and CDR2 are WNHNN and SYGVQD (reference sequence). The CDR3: CASSESRVAGDEQFF. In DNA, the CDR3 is TGCGCCAGCAGTGAGTCCAGGGTAGCGGGAGATGAGCAGTTCTTC.

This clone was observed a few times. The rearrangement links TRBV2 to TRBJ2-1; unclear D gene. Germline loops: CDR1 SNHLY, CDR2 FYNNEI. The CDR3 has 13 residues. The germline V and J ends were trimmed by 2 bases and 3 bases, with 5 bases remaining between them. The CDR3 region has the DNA TGTGCCAGCAGTGAATTCGGCTACAATGAGCAGTTCTTC. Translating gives CASSEFGYNEQFF.

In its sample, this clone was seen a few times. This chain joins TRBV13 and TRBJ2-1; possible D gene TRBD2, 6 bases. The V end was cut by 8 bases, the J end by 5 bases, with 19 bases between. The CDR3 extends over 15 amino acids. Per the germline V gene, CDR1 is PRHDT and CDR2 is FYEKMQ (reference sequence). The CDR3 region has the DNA TGTGCCAGCGCTGAACCCCGCGGGGCCCACAATGAGCAGTTCTTC. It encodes CASAEPRGAHNEQFF. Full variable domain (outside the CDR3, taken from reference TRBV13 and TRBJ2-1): AAGVIQSPRHLIKEKRETATLKCYPIPRHDTVYWYQQGPGQDPQFLISFYEKMQSDKGSIPDRFSAQQFSDYHSELNMSSLELGDSALYFCASAEPRGAHNEQFFGPGTRLTVL.

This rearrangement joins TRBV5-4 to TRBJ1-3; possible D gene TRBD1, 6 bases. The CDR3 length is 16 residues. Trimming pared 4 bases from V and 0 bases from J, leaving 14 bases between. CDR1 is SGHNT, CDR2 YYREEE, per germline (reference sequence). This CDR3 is CASSLQGPSSGNTIYF. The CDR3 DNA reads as TGTGCCAGCAGCCTACAGGGTCCTAGCTCTGGAAACACCATATATTTT.

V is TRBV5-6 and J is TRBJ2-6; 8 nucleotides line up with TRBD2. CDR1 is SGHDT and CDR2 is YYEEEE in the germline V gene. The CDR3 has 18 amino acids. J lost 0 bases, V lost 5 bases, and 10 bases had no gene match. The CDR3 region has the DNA TGTGCCAGCAGGCCAACTAGCGGAATTCACTCTGGGGCCAACGTCCTGACTTTC. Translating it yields CASRPTSGIHSGANVLTF.

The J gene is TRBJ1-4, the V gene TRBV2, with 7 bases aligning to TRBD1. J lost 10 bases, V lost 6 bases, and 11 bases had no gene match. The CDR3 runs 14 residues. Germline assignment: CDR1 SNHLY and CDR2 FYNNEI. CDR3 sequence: CASSAGQMEGKLFF. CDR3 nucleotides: TGTGCCAGCAGCGCGGGACAGATGGAGGGAAAACTGTTTTTT.

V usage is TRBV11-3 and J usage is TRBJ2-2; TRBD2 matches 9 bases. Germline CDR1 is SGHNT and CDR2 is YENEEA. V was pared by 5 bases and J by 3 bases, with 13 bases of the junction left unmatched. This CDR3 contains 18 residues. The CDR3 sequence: CASSPRGFKREDTGELFF. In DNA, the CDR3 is TGTGCCAGCAGCCCCCGGGGATTCAAGCGGGAGGACACCGGGGAGCTGTTTTTT.

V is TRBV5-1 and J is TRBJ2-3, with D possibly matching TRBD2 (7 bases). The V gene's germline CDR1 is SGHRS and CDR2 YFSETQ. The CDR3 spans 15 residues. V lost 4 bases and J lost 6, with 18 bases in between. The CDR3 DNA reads TGCGCCAGCAGCCCGGACCGGGGGGCCTCCGATACGCAGTATTTT. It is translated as CASSPDRGASDTQYF. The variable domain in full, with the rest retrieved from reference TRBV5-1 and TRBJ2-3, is KAGVTQTPRYLIKTRGQQVTLSCSPISGHRSVSWYQQTPGQGLQFLFEYFSETQRNKGNFPGRFSGRQFSNSRSEMNVSTLELGDSALYLCASSPDRGASDTQYFGPGTRLTVL.

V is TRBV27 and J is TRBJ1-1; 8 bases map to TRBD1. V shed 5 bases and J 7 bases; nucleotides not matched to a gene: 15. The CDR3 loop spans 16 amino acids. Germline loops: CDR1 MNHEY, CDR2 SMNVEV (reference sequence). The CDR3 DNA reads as TGTGCCAGCAGTGACCTTAGGTCGTGGGGACAGGATGAAGCTTTCTTT. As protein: CASSDLRSWGQDEAFF.

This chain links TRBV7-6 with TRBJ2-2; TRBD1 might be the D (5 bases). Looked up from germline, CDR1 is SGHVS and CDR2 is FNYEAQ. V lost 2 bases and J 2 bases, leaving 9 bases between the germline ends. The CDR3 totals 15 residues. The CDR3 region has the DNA TGTGCCAGCAGCTTACAGGGATATAACACCGGGGAGCTGTTTTTT. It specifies CASSLQGYNTGELFF.

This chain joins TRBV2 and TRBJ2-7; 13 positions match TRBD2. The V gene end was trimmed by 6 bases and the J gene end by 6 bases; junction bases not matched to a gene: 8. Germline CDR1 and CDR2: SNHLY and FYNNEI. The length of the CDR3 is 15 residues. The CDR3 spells CASRRLAGGGGEQYF. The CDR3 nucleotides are TGTGCCAGCAGAAGACTAGCGGGGGGTGGAGGCGAGCAGTACTTC.

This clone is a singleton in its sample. CDR3 protein: CASRNRGRVEAFF. Here the CDR3 DNA reads TGTGCCAGCAGGAACAGGGGGCGAGTTGAAGCTTTCTTT. This chain links TRBV5-6 with TRBJ1-1, with 9 bases that match TRBD1. This CDR3 contains 13 residues. CDR1 and CDR2 from the germline V gene are SGHDT and YYEEEE. V gave up 5 bases and J gave up 7 bases; unmatched junction bases: 6.

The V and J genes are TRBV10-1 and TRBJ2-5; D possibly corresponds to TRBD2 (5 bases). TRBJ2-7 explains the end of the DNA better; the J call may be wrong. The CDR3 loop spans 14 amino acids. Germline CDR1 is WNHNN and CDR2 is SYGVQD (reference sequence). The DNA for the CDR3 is TGCGCCAGCAGTGATGAGGGTAAACGCGACGAGCAGTACTTC. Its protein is CASSDEGKRDEQYF.